This is a list of T cell receptor beta chains from one sample in a study of long-term antiretroviral therapy in people with HIV. Here immunoSEQ multiplex PCR was the method, and the copy in TCRdb shows in-frame clones only, minus some. The sample shows a few thousand clones, more than 70% of them seen only once. Material: unsorted PBMCs, obtained 1.3 years after starting antiretroviral therapy. The receptors were gathered from a woman in her forties or fifties with HIV. CDR3s include the opening cysteine and the closing phenylalanine or tryptophan. A D gene is named only where the DNA matches it firmly. Clone size is shown for a subset of rows, as once, few, many or a class of expanded clone.

size	D	J	V	DNA	CDR3
-	-	TRBJ2-6	TRBV27	TGTGCCAGCAGTTTTCGGGGCACTGGGGCCAACGTCCTGACTTTC	CASSFRGTGANVLTF
-	TRBD1	TRBJ2-1	TRBV5-1	TGCGCCAGCAGCCGACAGGGAAGTAAGGACAATGAGCAGTTCTTC	CASSRQGSKDNEQFF
-	-	TRBJ2-2	TRBV5-1	TGCGCCAGCAGCTTGTCCCCGAACACCGGGGAGCTGTTTTTT	CASSLSPNTGELFF
-	TRBD2	TRBJ2-1	TRBV11-1	TGTGCCAGCAGCCCCCGAGGGATTCCGGGGGGAAGATACAATGAGCAGTTCTTC	CASSPRGIPGGRYNEQFF
-	TRBD1	TRBJ2-7	TRBV6-1	TGTGCCAGCAGAAGCCCGGGACAGGGACATTACGAGCAGTACTTC	CASRSPGQGHYEQYF
-	TRBD1	TRBJ1-4	TRBV2	TGTGCCAGCAACCAACAGGGGGCTAATGAAAAACTGTTTTTT	CASNQQGANEKLFF
-	-	TRBJ2-6	TRBV5-6	TGTGCCAGCAGCTTGGTCGGGGTCTCTGGGGCCAACGTCCTGACTTTC	CASSLVGVSGANVLTF
-	TRBD2	TRBJ2-3	TRBV7-3	TGTGCCAGCTCGCCAGCGGGGGACACAGATACGCAGTATTTT	CASSPAGDTDTQYF
once	TRBD1	TRBJ2-5	TRBV19	TGTGCCAGTAGGGGAACAGGGGCCCCATGGGAGACCCAGTACTTC	CASRGTGAPWETQYF
-	-	TRBJ1-1	TRBV12-5	TGTGCTAGTGGTTTGCCCCCTGGGACGGGGATGAACACTGAAGCTTTCTTT	CASGLPPGTGMNTEAFF
-	-	TRBJ2-5	TRBV28	TGTGCCAGCAGTTTGCCTACGGTGGAGACCCAGTACTTC	CASSLPTVETQYF
-	TRBD2	TRBJ2-5	TRBV5-1	TGCGCCAGCAGCCTCGGGACTAGCGGGGGTTCGTACCAAGAGACCCAGTACTTC	CASSLGTSGGSYQETQYF
-	-	TRBJ1-5	TRBV5-1	TGCGCCAGCAGCTTGGATGGGGGAGGGCAGCCCCAGCATTTT	CASSLDGGGQPQHF
-	-	TRBJ1-1	TRBV14	TGTGCCAGCAGCCAATGGGGGTCCCGGGAGGACACTGAAGCTTTCTTT	CASSQWGSREDTEAFF
-	-	TRBJ2-2	TRBV9	TGTGCCAGCAGCGTAGTGGGGGGTGGGAACACCGGGGAGCTGTTTTTT	CASSVVGGGNTGELFF
-	-	TRBJ2-5	TRBV5-1	TGCGCCAGCAGCAGAGAAAAGTGGCAGGCCTTGGGGACCCAGTACTTC	CASSREKWQALGTQYF